One sample yielded the 18 T cell receptor beta chains listed below, sequenced in a study of blood T cell repertoires in COVID-19. TCRdb keeps only in-frame clones here, not all; method: immunoSEQ multiplex PCR. This repertoire shows hundreds of thousands of clones, approximately 85% found once; its top ten account for approximately 7.6%. Sequenced input: peripheral blood. The receptor source for this set is a human donor in a cohort sampled during active COVID-19.

CDR3 amino acids: CASSYSPGRQPQHF. In nucleotides, the CDR3 is TGTGCCAGCAGTTACTCCCCAGGGCGGCAGCCCCAGCATTTT. The chain couples TRBV6-5 to TRBJ1-5, with D possibly TRBD1 on 5 matching bases. The CDR3 covers 14 residues. The V gene's germline CDR1 is MNHEY and CDR2 SVGAGI. V lost 0 bases, J lost 7 bases, and 10 bases lay in between.

In its sample, this clone was seen once. The rearrangement links TRBV19 to TRBJ1-5; D call uncertain. Deletions cut 3 bases from V and 5 bases from J, with 11 bases between. The CDR3 has 14 residues. Germline assignment: CDR1 LNHDA and CDR2 SQIVND (reference sequence). DNA of the CDR3: TGTGCCAGTAGTATGCAAGGAGGGTATCAGCCCCAGCATTTT. It encodes CASSMQGGYQPQHF.

V is TRBV9 and J is TRBJ1-5; TRBD1 is a possible D gene (6 bases). This CDR3 spans 15 amino acids. Per the germline V gene, CDR1 is SGDLS and CDR2 is YYNGEE. The ends were cut back, 0 bases at V and 4 bases at J, with 11 bases in the middle. CDR3 bases: TGTGCCAGCAGCGTAGGGGACACCCGAAATCAGCCCCAGCATTTT. Translated: CASSVGDTRNQPQHF.

In this sample, this clone turned up once. The genes are TRBV29-1 and TRBJ2-3; D ambiguous. CDR1 is SQVTM, CDR2 ANQGSEA, per germline. This CDR3 has 12 residues. V dropped 4 bases and J dropped 3 bases, with 8 bases sitting between them. CDR3 nucleotide sequence: TGCAGCGTTGCCCCACAGACAGATACGCAGTATTTT. It yields the protein CSVAPQTDTQYF.

This CDR3 is CASRVGQSSGNTIYF. Here the CDR3 DNA reads TGTGCCAGCAGAGTGGGACAGTCCTCTGGAAACACCATATATTTT. The rearrangement links TRBV2 to TRBJ1-3; 7 nucleotides align to TRBD1. Germline V lookup: CDR1 SNHLY, CDR2 FYNNEI. There are 15 residues in the CDR3. J gave up 0 bases and V 6 bases, and 5 bases lay outside the gene matches.

This rearrangement joins TRBV7-9 to TRBJ1-2; 7 nucleotides line up with TRBD1. The V gene end was trimmed by 4 bases and the J gene end by 0 bases; junction bases not matched to a gene: 5. This CDR3 comprises 15 residues. Germline assignment: CDR1 SEHNR and CDR2 FQNEAQ (reference sequence). In DNA form, the CDR3 reads TGTGCCAGCAGCTCCGGGCAGGGGGCTAACTATGGCTACACCTTC. Its protein is CASSSGQGANYGYTF. The variable domain in full, completed from reference TRBV7-9 and TRBJ1-2, reads DTGVSQNPRHKITKRGQNVTFRCDPISEHNRLYWYRQTLGQGPEFLTYFQNEAQLEKSRLLSDRFSAERPKGSFSTLEIQRTEQGDSAMYLCASSSGQGANYGYTFGSGTRLTVV.

The chain combines TRBV9 with TRBJ2-5; the D gene is possibly TRBD1 (6 bases). The CDR3 is made up of 19 amino acids. The V end lost 4 bases, the J end lost 0 bases, and 25 bases lay between the germline ends. The germline V gene encodes CDR1 SGDLS and CDR2 YYNGEE. The CDR3 is CASSPHAPYRALYQETQYF. CDR3 nucleotides: TGTGCCAGCAGCCCCCACGCCCCCTACAGGGCACTGTACCAAGAGACCCAGTACTTC.

This clone has more than one count but fewer than ten. This chain links TRBV12-5 with TRBJ1-5, with 7 bases that match TRBD1. The CDR3 sequence is 15 residues long. Germline lookup yields CDR1 LGHNT and CDR2 FRNRAP. The ends lost 7 bases at V and 1 base at J; junction bases unmatched: 7. CDR3 in amino acids: CASAPGQSSNQPQHF. In DNA form, the CDR3 reads TGTGCTAGTGCCCCGGGACAGTCGAGCAATCAGCCCCAGCATTTT.

This sequence joins TRBV24-1 and TRBJ2-2, with no clear D. The germline V gene encodes CDR1 KGHDR and CDR2 SFDVKD. V was pared by 8 bases and J by 1 base, with 10 bases between. The CDR3 has 14 amino acids. The CDR3 sequence: CATKPGLNTGELFF. CDR3 DNA: TGTGCCACCAAGCCAGGCCTGAACACCGGGGAGCTGTTTTTT.

J is TRBJ1-2 and V is TRBV11-2; no clear D. CDR1 SGHAT and CDR2 FQNNGV come from the germline V gene. Trimming cost V 0 bases and J 4 bases, with 3 bases left between them. This CDR3 comprises 12 residues. The CDR3 here is CASSLDSYGYTF. DNA for the CDR3: TGTGCCAGCAGCTTAGACAGCTATGGCTACACCTTC.

As for this clone: Within the sample, other DNA sequences also encode this same CDR3. V gene TRBV7-2 combines with J gene TRBJ2-2; 14 bases line up with TRBD2. V lost 1 base to trimming and J lost 1 base; unmatched junction nucleotides: 2. CDR1 and CDR2 (germline): SGHTA, FQGNSA. The CDR3 extends over 18 amino acids. This CDR3 reads CASSLVGTSGGNTGELFF. The CDR3, as DNA: TGTGCCAGCAGCTTAGTTGGGACTAGCGGGGGGAACACCGGGGAGCTGTTTTTT.

This chain joins TRBV6-5 and TRBJ1-1, with D perhaps TRBD1 (5 bases). This CDR3 is built from 14 residues. Germline V gene data show CDR1 as MNHEY and CDR2 as SVGAGI. The V and J ends lost 8 bases and 0 bases respectively, with 13 bases between them. Here the CDR3 DNA reads TGTGCCAGCTGGAAGGGGCAGGTGAACACTGAAGCTTTCTTT. Its translation: CASWKGQVNTEAFF.

The chain employs TRBV7-9 and TRBJ1-6; a possible D gene is TRBD1 (6 bases). Trimming cost V 5 bases and J 7 bases, with 12 bases left between them. The germline V gene has CDR1 SEHNR and CDR2 FQNEAQ (reference sequence). The length of the CDR3 is 14 residues. In DNA form, the CDR3 reads TGTGCCAGCAGCCCAGTGGGGGCCAATTCACCCCTCCACTTT. This translates into CASSPVGANSPLHF.

With respect to this clone: Other DNA sequences in the same sample also yield this CDR3. The J gene is TRBJ1-1, the V gene TRBV5-1; tentatively, D is TRBD1 (5 bases). Germline loops: CDR1 SGHRS, CDR2 YFSETQ. V shed 1 base and J shed 1 base, with 8 bases lying between them. The CDR3 has 14 amino acids. CDR3 nucleotides: TGCGCCAGCAGCTTGCAGGGTGGGAACACTGAAGCTTTCTTT. Translation: CASSLQGGNTEAFF.

The V and J genes are TRBV4-1 and TRBJ1-5; the match to TRBD1 covers 11 bases. Germline CDR1 MGHRA, CDR2 YSYEKL. CDR3 length: 16 amino acids. After removal of 0 bases from V and 4 bases from J, the junction contained 2 bases not matched to a gene. CDR3 sequence reads: CASSQDRDRGNQPQHF. CDR3 sequence (DNA): TGCGCCAGCAGCCAAGATCGGGACAGGGGGAATCAGCCCCAGCATTTT.

This clone was observed a handful of times. The chain is built from TRBV25-1 and TRBJ1-4; 9 nucleotides line up with TRBD1. V shed 5 bases, J shed 8 bases, and the junction held 9 bases outside the gene matches. Germline V lookup: CDR1 MGHDK, CDR2 SYGVNS. The CDR3 has 15 amino acids. CDR3 in amino acids: CASSSSGTGLEKLFF. The CDR3 coding sequence is TGTGCCAGCAGTTCTTCCGGGACAGGGCTCGAAAAACTGTTTTTT. Filled out from reference TRBV25-1 and TRBJ1-4, the complete variable domain reads EADIYQTPRYLVIGTGKKITLECSQTMGHDKMYWYQQDPGMELHLIHYSYGVNSTEKGDLSSESTVSRIRTEHFPLTLESARPSHTSQYLCASSSSGTGLEKLFFGSGTQLSVL.

The genes are TRBV20-1 and TRBJ2-7; 14 bases are shared with TRBD2. The ends lost 3 bases at V and 6 bases at J; junction bases unmatched: 4. Germline lookup yields CDR1 DFQATT and CDR2 SNEGSKA (reference sequence). The CDR3 is 14 residues long. The chain's CDR3 is CSASTGTSGGEQYF. Written as DNA, the CDR3 is TGCAGTGCTAGTACCGGGACTAGCGGGGGCGAGCAGTACTTC.

This sequence joins TRBV7-9 and TRBJ2-7, with TRBD1 identical over 7 bases. Germline V gives CDR1 SEHNR, CDR2 FQNEAQ (reference sequence). J lost 3 bases, V lost 4 bases, and 6 bases had no gene match. This CDR3 has 14 amino acids. The CDR3 DNA follows: TGTGCCAGCAGCTCAGACAGGGCTGACTACGAGCAGTACTTC. Translation gives CASSSDRADYEQYF. The whole variable domain, remainder taken from reference TRBV7-9 and TRBJ2-7, is DTGVSQNPRHKITKRGQNVTFRCDPISEHNRLYWYRQTLGQGPEFLTYFQNEAQLEKSRLLSDRFSAERPKGSFSTLEIQRTEQGDSAMYLCASSSDRADYEQYFGPGTRLTVT.